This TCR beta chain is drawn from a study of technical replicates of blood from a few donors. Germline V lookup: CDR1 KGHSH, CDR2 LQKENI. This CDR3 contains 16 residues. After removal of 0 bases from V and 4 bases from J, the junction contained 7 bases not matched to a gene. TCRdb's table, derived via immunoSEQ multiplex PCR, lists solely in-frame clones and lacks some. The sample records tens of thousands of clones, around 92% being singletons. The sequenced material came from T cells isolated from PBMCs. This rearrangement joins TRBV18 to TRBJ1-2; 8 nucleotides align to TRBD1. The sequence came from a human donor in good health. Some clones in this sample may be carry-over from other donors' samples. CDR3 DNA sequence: TGTGCCAGCTCACCACCGTGGGGACAGGAGTTCTATGGCTACACCTTC. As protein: CASSPPWGQEFYGYTF.